This TCR beta chain is drawn from a study of blood T cell repertoires in COVID-19. About the study: COVID-19 samples from acute and convalescent phases originated in the United States, Italy and Spain. Sample material is recorded as cDNA or gDNA derived from T cells, B-cell-depleted T cells, or PBMCs.

Germline CDR1 and CDR2: GTSNPN and SVGIG (reference sequence). Trimming left V 3 bases short and J 10 bases short, with 10 bases between. This CDR3 has 12 amino acids. Authors' data handling: Counts of nucleated cells, estimated from reference gene primer amplification, were obtained. The assay was immunoSEQ multiplex PCR, and TCRdb's table has in-frame clones only and misses some. D and trimming were read from the DNA, whereas the V and J calls and clone size are those reported in that table. The table shows 40,000 or so clones, with over 75% occurring only once. This sequence originates from a man aged 35 to 55 with active or convalescent COVID-19. V is TRBV30 and J is TRBJ1-6; D is undetermined. Input material: peripheral blood. This CDR3 reads CAWSGVRSPLHF. CDR3 DNA: TGTGCCTGGAGCGGGGTGAGGTCACCCCTCCACTTT.